These 30 T cell receptor beta chains were all obtained from the same sample, sequenced in a study of cytotoxic CD8 clonotypes in ibrutinib-treated CLL listed by TCRdb under 2021. Read against the paper, the sample's time point label means: progressive disease on ibrutinib. The library was obtained by the immunoSEQ multiplex PCR assay. TCRdb took over this immuneACCESS table, retaining in-frame rearrangements with V and J assigned. Such tables are incomplete; in checked studies, under half of the missing clones stem from an unresolved V gene, and the remainder is unexplained. This sample lists around 25,000 clones; around 74% were detected once. The ten largest clones capture roughly 51% of the sample. The specimen was PBMCs, collected at disease progression, from a patient treated with ibrutinib. The receptors come from a human donor with chronic lymphocytic leukemia.

This clone was picked up a small number of times. The V and J genes are TRBV4-1 and TRBJ1-2; D possibly corresponds to TRBD1 (6 bases). The V and J ends lost 4 bases and 8 bases respectively, with 14 bases between them. Germline lookup yields CDR1 MGHRA and CDR2 YSYEKL. CDR3 length: 13 amino acids. The CDR3 protein is CASSRGAWEGYTF. The CDR3 coding sequence is TGCGCCAGCAGCCGGGGGGCTTGGGAGGGCTACACCTTC.

The rearrangement links TRBV19 to TRBJ2-5; 9 positions match TRBD1. The V segment lost 4 bases and the J segment 5 bases; nucleotides outside the gene matches: 8. Germline assignment: CDR1 LNHDA and CDR2 SQIVND (reference sequence). CDR3 length equals 15 residues. The CDR3 region has the DNA TGTGCCAGTAGTAAACAGGGGGCGCCGGGGGAGACCCAGTACTTC. Encoded protein: CASSKQGAPGETQYF.

The V gene is TRBV5-4, the J gene TRBJ2-1; 10 nucleotides line up with TRBD2. CDR1 is SGHNT and CDR2 is YYREEE in the germline V gene (reference sequence). The CDR3 runs to 15 residues. With 4 bases clipped from V and 8 bases from J, the junction kept 9 bases outside the gene matches. Here the CDR3 reads CASSHKRGGVDEQFF. The DNA of the CDR3 is TGTGCCAGCAGCCACAAGCGGGGGGGCGTTGATGAGCAGTTCTTC.

The chain employs TRBV5-1 and TRBJ1-2, with unresolved D. CDR1 SGHRS and CDR2 YFSETQ come from the germline V gene. The CDR3 is 15 residues long. Trimming left V 0 bases short and J 6 bases short, with 15 bases between. The CDR3 region has the DNA TGCGCCAGCAGCTTGGAGCCGAGGATGAGGAATGGCTACACCTTC. Protein product: CASSLEPRMRNGYTF.

This clone was seen a handful of times. The genes are TRBV7-9 and TRBJ1-6; TRBD1 aligns across 8 bases. CDR1 and CDR2 from the germline V gene are SEHNR and FQNEAQ (reference sequence). The CDR3 sequence is 15 residues long. The trim removed 1 base at V and 8 bases at J, leaving 4 bases unmatched. The CDR3 DNA is TGTGCCAGCAGCTTAGAAACAGGGGGACATTCACCCCTCCACTTT. As protein: CASSLETGGHSPLHF.

J is TRBJ1-2 and V is TRBV2, with a tentative D call TRBD1 (5 bases). Between the trimmed V and J ends, which lost 7 bases and 0 bases, there was a span of 12 bases. In germline, CDR1 is SNHLY, CDR2 FYNNEI. The CDR3 contains 14 residues. CDR3 sequence reads: CASTRTGANYGYTF. As DNA, the CDR3 is TGTGCCAGCACCCGTACAGGAGCTAACTATGGCTACACCTTC.

The V and J genes are TRBV30 and TRBJ1-1; no firm D call. The CDR3 is 12 residues long. Germline assignment: CDR1 GTSNPN and CDR2 SVGIG (reference sequence). Trimming cost V 1 base and J 6 bases, with 9 bases left between them. CDR3 in amino acids: CAWSDAGPEAFF. The CDR3 DNA sequence: TGTGCCTGGAGTGATGCCGGCCCTGAAGCTTTCTTT.

This clone occurred a few times. The chain is built from TRBV7-3 and TRBJ2-1, with D possibly matching TRBD2 (5 bases). Trimming stripped 4 bases from V and 8 bases from J, with 6 bases between. This CDR3 region has 11 residues. Germline V CDR1 and CDR2: SGHTA, FQGTGA. CDR3 sequence (DNA): TGTGCCAGCAGCTCCGGGGATGAGCAGTTCTTC. Translating it yields CASSSGDEQFF.

The genes are TRBV10-2 and TRBJ2-3, with D tentatively TRBD1 or TRBD2 (6 bases each). V shed 10 bases and J shed 1 base, with 15 bases lying between them. The germline gives CDR1 WSHSY, CDR2 SAAADI. The CDR3 totals 14 residues. CDR3 sequence (DNA): TGCGCCATCCAGAGGAGGGGGGGCACAGATACGCAGTATTTT. Protein product: CAIQRRGGTDTQYF.

The chain has TRBV4-1 and TRBJ1-2; 7 bases fit TRBD1. The CDR3 consists of 13 residues. The germline CDR1 and CDR2 sequences are MGHRA and YSYEKL. Trimming cost V 3 bases and J 8 bases; bases outside gene matches: 6. This CDR3 reads CASSHGQDFGYTF. CDR3 DNA: TGCGCCAGCAGCCATGGACAGGACTTCGGCTACACCTTC.

V is TRBV28 and J is TRBJ2-3; D may match TRBD1 or TRBD2 (6 bases each). CDR1 and CDR2 (germline): MDHEN, SYDVKM. CDR3 length: 15 amino acids. The germline V and J ends were trimmed by 5 bases and 6 bases, with 18 bases remaining between them. DNA for the CDR3: TGTGCCAGCAGTCTTTCGGGGGCACTTACGGATACGCAGTATTTT. Amino acid sequence: CASSLSGALTDTQYF.

There are a few counts of this clone. V is TRBV4-3 and J is TRBJ2-7; D not resolved. V lost 0 bases and J 0 bases, leaving 9 bases between the germline ends. The CDR3 covers 15 residues. CDR1 and CDR2 from the germline V gene are LGHNA and YSLEER. The CDR3 bases are TGCGCCAGCAGCCAAGACCGGACCTACTCCTACGAGCAGTACTTC. It encodes CASSQDRTYSYEQYF.

J is TRBJ1-1 and V is TRBV5-6, with D possibly matching TRBD1 (5 bases). Trimming left V 1 base short and J 6 bases short, with 13 bases between. This CDR3 comprises 14 residues. CDR1 and CDR2 (germline): SGHDT, YYEEEE. CDR3 coding DNA: TGTGCCAGCAGCTTGCTACAGGTTTTTCCTGAAGCTTTCTTT. It codes for CASSLLQVFPEAFF.

The chain uses TRBV2 and TRBJ2-7, with D maybe TRBD2 (7 bases). CDR1 and CDR2 (germline): SNHLY, FYNNEI. The V gene lost 7 bases and the J gene lost 4 bases, with 17 bases spanning the gap. The CDR3 sequence is 14 residues long. The CDR3 nucleotides read TGTGCCAGCACTGAGGGGGGGGGCCAGTACGAGCAGTACTTC. Residues: CASTEGGGQYEQYF.

V and J are TRBV15 and TRBJ1-1; D remains ambiguous. CDR1 LNHNV and CDR2 YYDKDF come from the germline V gene (reference sequence). This CDR3 is 14 amino acids long. Trimming removed 0 bases from V and 7 bases from J, with 12 bases in between. CDR3 sequence: CATSRERVALEAFF. CDR3 DNA: TGTGCCACCAGCAGAGAGAGGGTTGCGCTTGAAGCTTTCTTT.

The chain combines TRBV19 with TRBJ1-1; D remains ambiguous. Trimming removed 4 bases at V and 7 bases at J, with 10 bases between. The CDR3 extends over 12 amino acids. From germline, CDR1 is LNHDA and CDR2 SQIVND (reference sequence). The CDR3 DNA sequence: TGTGCCAGTAGTACCCGGACGGGTGAAGCTTTCTTT. Translation gives CASSTRTGEAFF.

The chain has TRBV27 and TRBJ1-1; D gene uncertain. Germline V gives CDR1 MNHEY, CDR2 SMNVEV (reference sequence). V was clipped by 2 bases and J by 1 base, with 14 bases between them. The CDR3 sequence is 16 residues long. In DNA form, the CDR3 reads TGTGCCAGCAGTTTAGTGATCGGGTCAGGGAACACTGAAGCTTTCTTT. Encoded protein: CASSLVIGSGNTEAFF.

This clone came up once. This chain connects TRBV20-1 to TRBJ2-7; possible D gene TRBD1, 6 bases. CDR3 length equals 11 residues. Deletions cut 7 bases from V and 5 bases from J, with 12 bases between. Germline loops: CDR1 DFQATT, CDR2 SNEGSKA (reference sequence). CDR3 DNA: TGCAGTGGACAGGTTGAAAACGAGCAGTACTTC. Translation gives CSGQVENEQYF.

V and J are TRBV7-9 and TRBJ2-3, with TRBD1 matching over 7 bases. This CDR3 is 14 amino acids long. Per germline, CDR1 SEHNR and CDR2 FQNEAQ (reference sequence). V trimming: 5 bases; J trimming: 4 bases; junction bases outside the gene matches: 6. The CDR3 sequence is CASSRGQSADTQYF. CDR3 nucleotides: TGTGCCAGCAGCCGGGGACAGAGCGCAGATACGCAGTATTTT.

This sequence joins TRBV18 and TRBJ1-4; D gene uncertain. The CDR3 is made up of 14 amino acids. CDR1 and CDR2 from the germline V gene are KGHSH and LQKENI. The V end lost 1 base, the J end lost 3 bases, and 6 bases lay between the germline ends. The CDR3 DNA follows: TGTGCCAGCTCACCACAGCGAGCTAATGAAAAACTGTTTTTT. Its translation: CASSPQRANEKLFF.

CDR3: CASSPQVNYGYTF. CDR3 DNA sequence: TGTGCCAGCAGTCCCCAAGTTAACTATGGCTACACCTTC. The chain combines TRBV5-5 with TRBJ1-2; unclear D gene. The CDR3 sequence is 13 residues long. CDR1 SGHKS and CDR2 YYEKEE come from the germline V gene (reference sequence). Trimming took off 5 bases at V and 1 base at J, with 9 bases between the two ends.

V and J are TRBV18 and TRBJ1-1; possibly TRBD1 for D (5 bases). V was trimmed by 2 bases and J by 9 bases, leaving 13 bases between them. Germline lookup yields CDR1 KGHSH and CDR2 LQKENI. This CDR3 contains 13 residues. The DNA of the CDR3 is TGTGCCAGCTCACCATCCCAGGGAGCAAAAGCTTTCTTT. This gives the protein CASSPSQGAKAFF.

The chain uses TRBV27 and TRBJ1-3; the D is unclear. This CDR3 has 14 residues. The V gene lost 7 bases and the J gene lost 0 bases, with 10 bases spanning the gap. Germline CDR1 reads MNHEY; CDR2 reads SMNVEV (reference sequence). The CDR3 DNA reads TGTGCCAGCAAGGAGGAGTACTCTGGAAACACCATATATTTT. This translates into CASKEEYSGNTIYF.

The chain couples TRBV7-2 to TRBJ1-1; D may be TRBD1 (6 bases). CDR1 and CDR2 from the germline V gene are SGHTA and FQGNSA. CDR3 size: 14 residues. Trimming shortened V by 6 bases and J by 3 bases, and 14 bases separated the two germline ends. The CDR3 DNA follows: TGTGCCAGCAGTCATTCAGGGGTATACACTGAAGCTTTCTTT. Encoded protein: CASSHSGVYTEAFF. Complete variable domain (other parts from reference TRBV7-2 and TRBJ1-1): GAGVSQSPSNKVTEKGKDVELRCDPISGHTALYWYRQSLGQGLEFLIYFQGNSAPDKSGLPSDRFSAERTGGSVSTLTIQRTQQEDSAVYLCASSHSGVYTEAFFGQGTRLTVV.

This sequence joins TRBV4-3 and TRBJ2-7, with D possibly called TRBD1 or TRBD2 (5 bases each). This CDR3 is 14 amino acids long. CDR1 and CDR2 (germline): LGHNA, YSLEER. V gave up 0 bases and J gave up 7 bases, with 13 bases separating them. CDR3 region: CASSQEENWGEQYF. In DNA, the CDR3 is TGCGCCAGCAGCCAAGAAGAAAACTGGGGGGAGCAGTACTTC.

The chain has TRBV20-1 and TRBJ2-3, with D hard to call. CDR3 length: 11 amino acids. Germline V gene sequence: CDR1 DFQATT, CDR2 SNEGSKA (reference sequence). The V and J ends lost 5 bases and 7 bases respectively, with 10 bases between them. CDR3: CSAQPDNTQYF. The CDR3, as DNA: TGCAGTGCTCAACCGGATAATACGCAGTATTTT.

J is TRBJ2-6 and V is TRBV19, with D uncertain. Trimming pared 3 bases from V and 4 bases from J, leaving 4 bases between. The CDR3 spans 13 residues. Germline values: CDR1 LNHDA, CDR2 SQIVND (reference sequence). The CDR3 protein is CASSMGGANVLTF. The CDR3 region has the DNA TGTGCCAGTAGTATGGGCGGGGCCAACGTCCTGACTTTC.

This clone was picked up one time. V and J are TRBV6-1 and TRBJ2-1; 10 bases map to TRBD2. This CDR3 contains 16 residues. Germline values: CDR1 MNHNS, CDR2 SASEGT. J was trimmed by 2 bases and V by 4 bases; bases with no gene match: 5. The CDR3 reads CASSAVSGGPYNEQFF. As DNA, the CDR3 is TGTGCCAGCAGTGCCGTTAGCGGGGGGCCCTACAATGAGCAGTTCTTC.

V usage is TRBV5-1 and J usage is TRBJ1-4, with 9 bases matching TRBD1. The CDR3 is 16 residues long. Unmatched junction bases numbered 10, after V lost 4 bases and J lost 6 bases. The germline V gene has CDR1 SGHRS and CDR2 YFSETQ. The CDR3 DNA reads TGCGCCAGCAGCATCCCAAAGGGACAGGGAGATGAAAAACTGTTTTTT. This encodes CASSIPKGQGDEKLFF.

This clone occurred once. In DNA form, the CDR3 reads TGCGCCAGCAGCCAAGGGTACAATGAGCAGTTCTTC. Translating gives CASSQGYNEQFF. The chain is built from TRBV4-1 and TRBJ2-1; D gene uncertain. CDR3 length: 12 amino acids. Deletions cut 1 base from V and 4 bases from J, with 2 bases between. Germline-derived CDR1 and CDR2 are MGHRA and YSYEKL.